This T cell receptor beta chain was recovered during a study of cytomegalovirus exposure and HLA in healthy donors (dated 2017 in TCRdb). A note on the overall study: An earlier analysis of 587 of the donors reported approximately 280 Gb of sequence data and some 110 million unique TCR beta sequences obtained from some 200 million T cells. An early release that covered about 600 HLA-typed donors contained about 290 gigabases of sequencing data and tens of millions of unique TCR sequences. A separate validation cohort of roughly 120 different subjects was used in addition to the 666-subject first cohort. The aim of the study was to test whether cataloging public T cell receptors could identify signatures of past pathogen exposure. Donor age, sex, ethnicity and CMV serostatus were compiled alongside the repertoire data. Class I and class II HLA loci were covered by the typing at four-digit resolution. A later genetic analysis used genome-wide SNP genotypes for about 65% of the roughly 670 donors, treating that subset as a discovery cohort. The T cell repertoires of several hundred subjects were profiled by immunosequencing and related to cytomegalovirus serostatus. Roughly 5 DR-DQ haplotypes were treated as single units for association and clustering because of strong linkage in the cohort. Typing coverage varied by locus: roughly 629-630 donors for A, B, C, DRB1 and DQB1; around 560 for DQA1; nearly 610 for DPA1; roughly 450 for DPB1. Rather than using new phenotypic data, the later analysis identified candidate immune exposures from TCR beta sequences and from how often those sequences occurred across donors. Across approximately 420 genotyped donors of the cohort, an average of approximately 200,000 unique TCR beta nucleotide sequences per donor were sequenced, and about a sixth of those sequences were non-productive. A later analysis re-analyzed previously published TCR beta repertoires from about 730 donors and added high-resolution HLA genotyping to study TCR occurrence patterns. Every repertoire in the discovery cohort had been generated on one and the same sequencing platform. To predict cytomegalovirus infection status, the study combined high-throughput TCR immunosequencing, statistical association of individual TCRs with disease status, and machine learning. Among the roughly 400 genotyped donors, approximately 81% belonged to the genetic ancestry cluster associated with self-reported Caucasian donors. In an earlier analysis of 587 of the donors, high-throughput TCR beta sequencing was used to judge whether each TCR beta V gene segment behaved as functional or pseudogenic.

Library preparation employed the immunoSEQ multiplex PCR assay. A mixture of 60 forward primers for TCR Vbeta segments and 13 reverse primers for TCR Jbeta segments was used in the multiplex PCR. A multiplex PCR assay on genomic DNA amplified the CDR3 region of rearranged TCR beta genes. On the Illumina HiSeq System, the amplified TCR beta libraries were sequenced as 87-base-pair reads. From the authors' description of their analysis: A later analysis counted about 80 million unique TCR beta chains across the 666 repertoires, and around 9.9 million of these chains were shared by at least two donors. To remove PCR and sequencing errors, raw reads were error-corrected and collapsed into unique sequences using a nearest-neighbor algorithm that merged closely related sequences. CDR3 sequences were aligned to IMGT reference sequences to assign V, D and J gene segments. For a sequence to be retained, a match of at least six nucleotides was required to both a V gene segment and a J gene segment. Rearrangements were called productive when the CDR3 lacked stop codons and stayed in frame with V and J; all others were non-productive. Following IMGT convention, CDR3 was defined as the stretch from the second conserved V-encoded cysteine to the conserved J-encoded phenylalanine. The earlier analysis of approximately 500 of the donors excluded sequences that lacked an unambiguous match to a single V gene segment. In an earlier analysis of several hundred of the donors, a V segment was called functional when productive rearrangements were above 56.7%, and segregating when the standard deviation between donors exceeded 5%. To diagnose cytomegalovirus status from the catalog of TCR beta chain sequences, a statistical classification framework was built. In a later analysis, TCR nucleotide sequences were compared against IMGT/GENE-DB human TR gene sequences so that V and J genes could be assigned. A later analysis assigned CDR3 sequences and most-parsimonious VDJ recombination scenarios with the TCRdist pipeline. In a later analysis, every TCR beta chain was defined by the combination of its CDR3 amino acid sequence and its V-gene family, and reads without a unique V-gene family were dropped. As a way to deal with suspected cross-contamination and a sequencing artifact, a later analysis dropped 450 to 600 nucleotide sequences that were highly shared and had low generation probability. For each public chain, a later analysis derived a clonal expansion index from normalized ranks of inferred template counts within each repertoire. In a later analysis, generation probabilities were computed with a VDJ recombination model fitted to out-of-frame rearrangements, and the resulting probabilities were checked against IGoR. A later analysis scored TCR-TCR, TCR-HLA and TCR-CMV co-occurrence with hypergeometric tests, applying a repertoire-size bias correction to TCR pairs. To estimate false discovery rates, a later analysis permuted the HLA or CMV assignments 20 times. In a later analysis, co-occurring TCRs were grouped with DBSCAN, and TCRdist sequence similarity was added when clustering was performed within HLA-allele-positive subsets. Co-occurrence clustering excluded repertoires with fewer than 30,000 or more than 120,000 public chains, plus five with anomalous nucleotide sharing. TCRdb took over this immuneACCESS table, retaining in-frame rearrangements with V and J assigned. Such tables are incomplete; in checked studies, under half of the missing clones stem from an unresolved V gene, and the remainder is unexplained. From that table come the V and J calls and clone size; the DNA was used to work out D and trimming. This sample comprises about 160,000 clones, around four fifths of them detected only once. About 9.7% of the sample comes from the top ten.

The cohort comprised 550 to 700 healthy bone marrow donors. All cohort members were sampled while nominally healthy, although unrecorded immune exposures were likely present. The donor tested CMV seropositive and was one of the 289 seropositive cohort members. Every donor gave a peripheral blood sample, and the peripheral blood mononuclear cells from that sample were used for TCR beta sequencing. The Qiagen DNeasy Blood Extraction Kit was used to extract genomic DNA from the blood cell samples. Results the study describes overall, beyond this receptor: Linkage disequilibrium might explain the correlated functional status among segregating V segments, but an unknown experimental factor could not be excluded. Most CMV-associated TCR beta chains appeared to be HLA-restricted in a later analysis, and the HLA associations seemed to be driven largely by CMV exposure. Broadly in line with IMGT annotations, most TCR beta V segments showed up in productive rearrangements about 90% or about 30% of the time in an earlier analysis of approximately 600 of the donors. While some public TCRs were present in many individuals, most TCR sequences turned up only very rarely across donors. When HLA alleles, especially DR and DQ, strongly co-occurred, attributing TCR associations to individual alleles was difficult. An association between a missense DCLRE1C variant and V-gene and J-gene trimming of TCR beta chains was found in a later genetic analysis and replicated in an independent cohort. A cluster of highly shared sequence variants was judged likely to represent a technical artifact of the sequencing pipeline. The 87-base-pair reads could not distinguish some IMGT-functional V segments, including TRBV6-2 and TRBV6-3, so those segments were excluded. The authors suggested that the approach could potentially be generalized to other disease states and immunological phenotypes. Cytomegalovirus status was reported to be diagnosed by the classifier with high specificity and sensitivity in both the original and validation cohorts. Because counts were too low, roughly 18 rarely observed V segments, including chromosome 9 orphons, were left out of the earlier analysis of 587 of the donors. In a later analysis, TCR association rates were found to vary across HLA loci, with the most associated TCRs seen for DRB1 alleles and the fewest for HLA-C alleles. A further reported finding was that TCR beta sequences accurately predicted the HLA-A and HLA-B alleles for most subjects in the first cohort. Because HLA typing was missing for some donors at each locus, association tests included only the typed subset. Specific HLA alleles were associated with 15,000 to 20,000 TCR beta sequences at a false discovery rate of 0.05 in a later analysis. Immune exposure information for the cohort was limited to CMV serostatus. This cohort had only TCR beta chains sequenced, and the lack of alpha or paired-chain data limited which features could be detected. Presence/absence analyses assumed roughly uniform sequencing depth across donors, an assumption that may not hold. Compared with equally common non-associated chains, HLA-associated TCR beta chains in a later analysis were more clonally expanded and had lower generation probabilities. A later genetic analysis reported fewer N-insertions in productive TCRs among donors in an Asian-associated ancestry cluster than the approximately 700-donor mean. In a later analysis, several top co-occurrence clusters were reported to appear linked to parvovirus B19, influenza, CMV and Epstein-Barr virus. A few of the identified cytomegalovirus-associated TCR beta chains were confirmed in vitro to be specific for cytomegalovirus antigens. The study listed around 160 TCR beta chains as associated with cytomegalovirus.

For this clone: Its binding antigen is unknown. No much larger clonotype is one base removed from it; base qualities were not supplied.

V sheds 11 bases and J sheds 2 bases, leaving 16 bases between their ends. Inclusive of the bounding cysteine and phenylalanine, the CDR3 is 13 residues long. This entry keeps only the CDR3 DNA: 39 bases, framed from base 1. Looking up the germline V gene yields CDR1 SGHTA and CDR2 FQGNSA. The V and J genes are TRBV7-2 and TRBJ2-7; TRBD2 is a possible D gene, resting on 7 matching bases. The specimen was PBMCs. The receptor's source is a man aged 18 to 29 in good health and CMV-seropositive. The CDR3 in this case is CALGGGSTYEQYF. The DNA is TGTGCCCTAGGGGGGGGTTCAACCTACGAGCAGTACTTC.